This TCR beta chain was identified during a study of blood T cell repertoires in COVID-19. Trimming removed 3 bases from V and 2 bases from J, with 11 bases in between. The germline V gene encodes CDR1 MNHEY and CDR2 SMNVEV (reference sequence). The CDR3 covers 14 residues. The protocol was immunoSEQ multiplex PCR, while the TCRdb copy is restricted to in-frame clones and leaves out a portion. Of 250,000 or so clones listed, nearly 90% are singletons. The sequence derives from a woman aged 30 to 39 with acute or convalescent COVID-19. The chain combines TRBV27 with TRBJ2-7; tentative D call: TRBD2 (5 bases). Sequenced sample: peripheral blood. This chain's CDR3 is CASSFRDLTYEQYF. DNA for the CDR3: TGTGCCAGCAGTTTCCGGGATCTTACCTACGAGCAGTACTTC.